Below, 10 T cell receptor beta chains from the same sample are listed, as sequenced in a study of cytomegalovirus exposure and HLA in healthy donors. Clones were sequenced by immunoSEQ multiplex PCR, and TCRdb holds only the in-frame ones, with some missing. The sample holds under 75,000 clones, more than 85% seen once. The sequencing input was PBMCs. Receptors were obtained from a man between 18 and 35 years old in good health and CMV-seropositive.

This clone was detected once. This sequence joins TRBV6-5 and TRBJ2-3; D ambiguous. CDR3 length: 14 residues. Germline loops: CDR1 MNHEY, CDR2 SVGAGI. V was shortened by 3 bases and J by 4 bases, with 11 bases between the two germline ends. The chain's CDR3 is CASSYLGNADTQYF. The CDR3 coding sequence is TGTGCCAGCAGTTATCTAGGCAACGCAGATACGCAGTATTTT.

The rearrangement joins TRBV5-1 to TRBJ1-1, with TRBD1 as a possible D gene (6 bases). Trimming stripped 0 bases from V and 2 bases from J, with 11 bases between. Germline lookup yields CDR1 SGHRS and CDR2 YFSETQ. The CDR3 is made up of 15 amino acids. CDR3 in DNA: TGCGCCAGCAGCTTGGTGCGGGGGGCAAACACTGAAGCTTTCTTT. Translation: CASSLVRGANTEAFF.

This clone has a single count. CDR3 sequence: CSAPEQGRKYF. The DNA of the CDR3 is TGCAGTGCTCCCGAGCAGGGAAGGAAGTACTTC. The chain uses TRBV20-1 and TRBJ2-7, with TRBD1 as a possible D gene (5 bases). The CDR3 is 11 amino acids. The V end was cut by 5 bases, the J end by 11 bases, with 16 bases between. Germline CDR1 is DFQATT and CDR2 is SNEGSKA (reference sequence).

V and J are TRBV28 and TRBJ2-1; 8 bases fit TRBD1. V dropped 7 bases and J dropped 8; count of bases not matched to a gene: 16. The CDR3 runs to 16 residues. Germline CDR1 reads MDHEN; CDR2 reads SYDVKM. CDR3 DNA sequence: TGTGCCAGCAAATCCGGGCGCAGGGGGCTTAGGGATGAGCAGTTCTTC. Translated: CASKSGRRGLRDEQFF. Full variable domain (outside the CDR3, taken from reference TRBV28 and TRBJ2-1): DVKVTQSSRYLVKRTGEKVFLECVQDMDHENMFWYRQDPGLGLRLIYFSYDVKMKEKGDIPEGYSVSREKKERFSLILESASTNQTSMYLCASKSGRRGLRDEQFFGPGTRLTVL.

The V and J genes are TRBV19 and TRBJ2-7; 9 bases match TRBD2. V lost 8 bases to trimming and J lost 5 bases; unmatched junction nucleotides: 10. The CDR3 spans 14 residues. CDR1 LNHDA and CDR2 SQIVND come from the germline V gene (reference sequence). The CDR3 is CASSDSGSNHEQYF. CDR3 in DNA: TGTGCCAGTTCGGATAGCGGGAGTAACCACGAGCAGTACTTC. Drawing the rest from reference TRBV19 and TRBJ2-7, the complete variable domain is DGGITQSPKYLFRKEGQNVTLSCEQNLNHDAMYWYRQDPGQGLRLIYYSQIVNDFQKGDIAEGYSVSREKKESFPLTVTSAQKNPTAFYLCASSDSGSNHEQYFGPGTRLTVT.

The chain couples TRBV11-2 to TRBJ2-3; D perhaps matches TRBD2 (6 bases). V gave up 5 bases and J gave up 1 base, with 19 bases separating them. Germline V gene lookup returns CDR1 SGHAT and CDR2 FQNNGV. CDR3 length equals 17 residues. CDR3 sequence reads: CASSTSAAGPGTDTQYF. The DNA for the CDR3 is TGTGCCAGCAGCACGTCTGCAGCGGGTCCCGGCACAGATACGCAGTATTTT.

The gene calls are TRBV29-1 and TRBJ2-7; D might be TRBD2 (5 bases). V lost 3 bases, J lost 9 bases, and 21 bases lay in between. Germline-derived CDR1 and CDR2 are SQVTM and ANQGSEA. The CDR3 is made up of 14 amino acids. The CDR3 nucleotides are TGCAGCGTTGAGACCCAGGACGGGTATGGAGGGCAGTACTTC. Translated: CSVETQDGYGGQYF.

This sequence joins TRBV7-9 and TRBJ2-7; TRBD2 aligns across 8 bases. The junction had 15 bases not matched to a gene; V was cut back by 5 bases and J by 6 bases. CDR3 size: 16 residues. Germline CDR1 is SEHNR and CDR2 is FQNEAQ (reference sequence). CDR3 nucleotides: TGTGCCAGCAGCCCCGGTCGGGGGGGGGCCTCATCCGAGCAGTACTTC. Encoded protein: CASSPGRGGASSEQYF.

This clone was recorded once. V is TRBV30 and J is TRBJ2-5; TRBD2 agrees at 9 bases. Trimming at V came to 0 bases and at J to 4 bases, leaving 12 bases not matched to a gene. CDR3 length: 17 amino acids. CDR1 and CDR2 (germline): GTSNPN, SVGIG (reference sequence). CDR3 DNA sequence: TGTGCCTGGAGTGTCGCACTCGCGGGAGGGGGTGTAGAGACCCAGTACTTC. It yields the protein CAWSVALAGGGVETQYF. Based on the CDR3 plus reference TRBV30 and TRBJ2-5, the full variable domain is SQTIHQWPATLVQPVGSPLSLECTVEGTSNPNLYWYRQAAGRGLQLLFYSVGIGQISSEVPQNLSASRPQDRQFILSSKKLLLSDSGFYLCAWSVALAGGGVETQYFGPGTRLLVL.

The V gene is TRBV10-1, the J gene TRBJ2-3; no reliable D call. The germline gives CDR1 WNHNN, CDR2 SYGVQD (reference sequence). This CDR3 comprises 15 residues. The V end lost 0 bases, the J end lost 2 bases, and 9 bases lay between the germline ends. CDR3: CASSESARITDTQYF. As DNA, the CDR3 is TGCGCCAGCAGTGAGTCCGCGCGGATCACAGATACGCAGTATTTT.